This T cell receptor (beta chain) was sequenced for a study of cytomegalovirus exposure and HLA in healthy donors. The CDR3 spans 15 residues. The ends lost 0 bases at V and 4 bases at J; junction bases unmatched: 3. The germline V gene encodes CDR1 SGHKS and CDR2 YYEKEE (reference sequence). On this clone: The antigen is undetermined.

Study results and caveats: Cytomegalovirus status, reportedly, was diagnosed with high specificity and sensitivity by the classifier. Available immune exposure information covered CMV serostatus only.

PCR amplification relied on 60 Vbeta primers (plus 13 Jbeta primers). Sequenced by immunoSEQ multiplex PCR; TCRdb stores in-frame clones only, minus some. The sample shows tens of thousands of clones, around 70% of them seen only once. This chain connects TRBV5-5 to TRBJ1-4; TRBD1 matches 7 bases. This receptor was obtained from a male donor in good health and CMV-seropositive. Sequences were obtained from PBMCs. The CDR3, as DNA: TGTGCCAGCAGCTTGGCGGGACAGAATAATGAAAAACTGTTTTTT. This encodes CASSLAGQNNEKLFF.